This T cell receptor beta chain originates from a study of OX40 agonist ivuxolimab in advanced cancers. Describing the broader study: Ivuxolimab, which targeted the costimulatory receptor OX40 (CD134), was an agonistic, fully human IgG2 monoclonal antibody. The monotherapy dose-escalation portion (N ≈ 55 patients) of the phase I ivuxolimab trial is reported in the paper. Patients were allowed to have had prior anti-PD-1, anti-PD-L1 or anti-CTLA-4 therapy, and 30% to 40% of the dose-escalation patients had previously received checkpoint inhibitors. Three dose-escalation patients achieved partial responses, one with hepatocellular carcinoma and two with cutaneous melanoma. Of the 50 or so patients in dose escalation, some 20 had hepatocellular carcinoma, about 15 had melanoma, 9 had renal cell carcinoma and 9 had head and neck cancer. Peripheral TCRbeta sequencing was intended to test whether TCR sequence diversity was altered and clonal T-cell expansion was caused by ivuxolimab. Intravenous ivuxolimab was administered to patients every 2 weeks at six dose levels: 0.01, 0.1, 0.3, 1.5, 3 and 10 mg/kg. A male proportion of almost 85% and a mean age of approximately 60 years, ranging from roughly 23 to 90, were recorded for the dose-escalation cohort.

About this clone: Its antigen is still unknown. Within one base of it there is no much larger clone, and no base qualities were kept.

For sequencing of the TCRbeta CDR3 region, genomic DNA was extracted from the sorted cells. TCRbeta CDR3 regions were sequenced using the immunoSEQ Assay. TCRdb stores this immuneACCESS table with in-frame sequences only. Part of the clones is absent; in the studies checked, under half of the shortfall reflects unresolved V genes, and no reason is known for the rest. The sample table records 50,000 to 70,000 clones; 84% of these occur just once. Of the sample, over 0.55% is held by the ten largest clones. The junction shows trimming of 3 bases on V and 4 bases on J, and the gene matches do not reach 14 bases of it. As encoded in the germline V gene, CDR1 is MDHEN while CDR2 is SYDVKM. The CDR3 goes from the cysteine to the phenylalanine over 19 residues. Only the CDR3 part of the read is kept: 57 bases, read in frame from the first base. The trial excluded patients who had a history of autoimmune disease or were on systemic immunosuppression. Peripheral blood for TCR sequencing was drawn from every dose cohort at baseline, at cycle 4 day 1 and at cycle 7 day 1. Samples came from an open-label, multicenter, first-in-human phase I dose-escalation trial of ivuxolimab. The trial enrolled adults with locally advanced or metastatic head and neck squamous cell, hepatocellular, melanoma or renal cell carcinoma. CD4+ and CD8+ T cells were sorted separately from peripheral blood before TCR sequencing.

General conclusions and limits of the study: Partial responders in the 0.1-3.0 mg/kg groups had among the lowest normalized peripheral clonal expansion, especially among CD8+ T cells. After ivuxolimab, expanded clones were on average more numerous among CD8+ T cells than among CD4+ T cells. At doses from 0.1 to 3.0 mg/kg, clonal expansion was seen in both CD4+ and CD8+ blood T cells between baseline and week 6. Low levels of normalized T-cell clonal expansion were also seen in some patients who did not respond. The antigen specificity of the clonally expanded peripheral T cells was not determined.

This clonotype was obtained from an adult with an advanced solid tumor such as melanoma, head and neck, liver or kidney cancer. The chain is assembled from TRBV28 and TRBJ2-3, with 12 bases in between that match TRBD2. The specimen was CD4+ or CD8+ T cells sorted from blood, collected in a trial of the OX40 agonist ivuxolimab. The sequenced DNA is TGTGCCAGCAGTTTGAATCCGGGACTAGCGGGCGGTAGCGCAGATACGCAGTATTTT. Its protein is CASSLNPGLAGGSADTQYF.